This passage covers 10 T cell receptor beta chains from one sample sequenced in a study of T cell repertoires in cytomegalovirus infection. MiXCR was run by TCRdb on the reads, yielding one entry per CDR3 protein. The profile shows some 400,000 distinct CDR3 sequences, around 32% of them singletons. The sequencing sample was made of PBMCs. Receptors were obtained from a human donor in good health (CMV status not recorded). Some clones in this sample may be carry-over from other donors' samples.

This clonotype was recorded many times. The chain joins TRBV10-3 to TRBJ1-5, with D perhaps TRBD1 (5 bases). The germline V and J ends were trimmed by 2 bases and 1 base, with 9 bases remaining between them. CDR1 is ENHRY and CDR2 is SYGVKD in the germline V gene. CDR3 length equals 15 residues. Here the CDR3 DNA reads TGTGCCATCAGTGAGGCAGGGAGAAGCAATCAGCCCCAGCATTTT. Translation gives CAISEAGRSNQPQHF.

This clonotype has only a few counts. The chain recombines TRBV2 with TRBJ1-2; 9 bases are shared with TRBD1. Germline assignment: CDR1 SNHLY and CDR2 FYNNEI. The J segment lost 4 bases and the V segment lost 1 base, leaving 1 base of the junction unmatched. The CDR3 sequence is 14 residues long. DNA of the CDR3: TGTGCCAGCAGTGAAGAACAGGGGGCCTATGGCTACACCTTC. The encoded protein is CASSEEQGAYGYTF. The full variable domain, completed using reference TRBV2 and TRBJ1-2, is EPEVTQTPSHQVTQMGQEVILRCVPISNHLYFYWYRQILGQKVEFLVSFYNNEISEKSEIFDDQFSVERPDGSNFTLKIRSTKLEDSAMYFCASSEEQGAYGYTFGSGTRLTVV.

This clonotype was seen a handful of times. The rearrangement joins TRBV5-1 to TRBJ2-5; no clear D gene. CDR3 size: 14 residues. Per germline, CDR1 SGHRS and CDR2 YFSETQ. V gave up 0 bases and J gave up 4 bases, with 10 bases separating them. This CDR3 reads CASSLVGELETQYF. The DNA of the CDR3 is TGCGCCAGCAGCTTGGTTGGGGAACTAGAGACCCAGTACTTC.

The CDR3, as DNA: TGTGCCACCAGTAGTGCAGATTCTAACTATGGCTACACCTTC. This translates into CATSSADSNYGYTF. This chain connects TRBV24-1 to TRBJ1-2; no definite D call. Germline CDR1 and CDR2: KGHDR and SFDVKD. Between the trimmed V and J ends, which lost 6 bases and 0 bases, there was a span of 10 bases. The CDR3 consists of 14 residues.

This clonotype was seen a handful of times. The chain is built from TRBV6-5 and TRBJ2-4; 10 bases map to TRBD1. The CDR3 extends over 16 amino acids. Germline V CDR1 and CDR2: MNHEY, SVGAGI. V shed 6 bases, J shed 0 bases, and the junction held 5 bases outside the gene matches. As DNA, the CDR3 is TGTGCCAGCAGGGAGACAGGGGGCCTAGCCAAAAACATTCAGTACTTC. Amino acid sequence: CASRETGGLAKNIQYF.

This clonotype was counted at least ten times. This chain's CDR3 is CASSLRRISTDTQYF. The CDR3 bases are TGTGCCAGCAGTCTGAGACGGATCAGCACAGATACGCAGTATTTT. This chain uses TRBV27 with TRBJ2-3, with D unclear. V lost 5 bases and J lost 0, with 12 bases in between. CDR3 length: 15 amino acids. The germline V gene has CDR1 MNHEY and CDR2 SMNVEV (reference sequence).

The CDR3 spells CASSIPMGTGMNEQFF. The CDR3 nucleotides read TGTGCCAGTAGTATTCCTATGGGGACAGGGATGAATGAGCAGTTCTTC. V and J are TRBV19 and TRBJ2-1; 9 bases agree with TRBD1. Germline CDR1 reads LNHDA; CDR2 reads SQIVND (reference sequence). With V trimmed by 3 bases and J by 7 bases, 10 bases remained unmatched. This CDR3 is built from 16 residues.

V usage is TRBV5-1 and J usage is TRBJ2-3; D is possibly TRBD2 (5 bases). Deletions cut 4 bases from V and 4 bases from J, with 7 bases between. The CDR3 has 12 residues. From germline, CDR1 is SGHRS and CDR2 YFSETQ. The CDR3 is CASSVRADTQYF. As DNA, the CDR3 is TGCGCCAGCAGCGTGCGGGCAGATACGCAGTATTTT.

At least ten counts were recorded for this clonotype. The CDR3 DNA reads TGTGCCAGTAGCAAATCGCTACGTGCAGACGAGCAGTACTTC. It is translated as CASSKSLRADEQYF. The V gene is TRBV19, the J gene TRBJ2-7, with D unclear. V dropped 6 bases and J dropped 5 bases, with 17 bases sitting between them. CDR1 is LNHDA and CDR2 is SQIVND in the germline V gene (reference sequence). The CDR3 contains 14 residues.

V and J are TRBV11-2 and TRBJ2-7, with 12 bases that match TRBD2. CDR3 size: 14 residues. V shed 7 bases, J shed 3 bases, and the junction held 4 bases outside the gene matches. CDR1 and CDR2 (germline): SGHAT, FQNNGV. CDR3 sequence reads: CASNPTSGSYEQYF. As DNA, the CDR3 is TGTGCCAGCAACCCGACTAGCGGGAGCTACGAGCAGTACTTC.